This TCR beta chain comes out of a study of low-dose radiotherapy and immunotherapy resistance in tumors. This clonotype was detected many times. As for time point: before trial treatment. This CDR3 is 16 amino acids long. V was clipped by 1 base and J by 2 bases, with 14 bases between them. Germline V gene sequence: CDR1 SGHDN, CDR2 FVKESK. With TRAV- and TRBV-specific primers, first-strand cDNA was made, covering the alpha and beta chains. For amplifying TCRs, the PCR ran for about 20 cycles with Phusion, which was used together with a constant-region primer and the adapter on the V primers. MiXCR, applied by TCRdb to the reads, yields one record per CDR3 protein. In the table there are some 85,000 distinct CDR3 sequences, approximately 17% of which are singletons.

The sequencing used PBMCs, collected before treatment. The chain uses TRBV14 and TRBJ2-5; D is unclear. The receptor was isolated from a male donor with prostate cancer. CDR3 residues: CASSQVASTIQETQYF. The CDR3 DNA reads TGTGCCAGCAGCCAAGTTGCCAGCACGATACAAGAGACCCAGTACTTC.